These 25 T cell receptor beta chains came from one sample sequenced in a study of OX40 agonist ivuxolimab in advanced cancers. Sequenced by immunoSEQ multiplex PCR; TCRdb stores in-frame clones only, minus some. The table has about 31,000 clones, around nine tenths seen once. The material was CD4+ or CD8+ T cells sorted from blood, obtained in a trial of the OX40 agonist ivuxolimab. Receptors were obtained from an adult with an advanced solid tumor such as melanoma, head and neck, liver or kidney cancer.

This clone was seen a single time. This sequence joins TRBV5-6 and TRBJ1-1; 8 nucleotides line up with TRBD1. The V and J ends lost 1 base and 5 bases, in that order; junction bases with no gene match: 10. Germline lookup yields CDR1 SGHDT and CDR2 YYEEEE. The CDR3 is 16 residues long. The CDR3 loop reads CASSLTLTGARTEAFF. In DNA, the CDR3 is TGTGCCAGCAGCTTGACCCTGACAGGGGCCAGGACTGAAGCTTTCTTT.

This clone was seen a handful of times. This sequence joins TRBV30 and TRBJ1-1, with 7 bases fitting TRBD1. The germline gives CDR1 GTSNPN, CDR2 SVGIG (reference sequence). CDR3 length: 14 residues. V was pared by 3 bases and J by 0 bases, with 4 bases of the junction left unmatched. The CDR3 DNA reads as TGTGCCTGGAGAATGACAGGGCTGAACACTGAAGCTTTCTTT. Its translation: CAWRMTGLNTEAFF. Complete variable domain (other parts from reference TRBV30 and TRBJ1-1): SQTIHQWPATLVQPVGSPLSLECTVEGTSNPNLYWYRQAAGRGLQLLFYSVGIGQISSEVPQNLSASRPQDRQFILSSKKLLLSDSGFYLCAWRMTGLNTEAFFGQGTRLTVV.

The count of this clone is one. The chain couples TRBV27 to TRBJ2-1; 14 bases map to TRBD2. V dropped 5 bases and J dropped 8; count of bases not matched to a gene: 8. The CDR3 has 16 residues. Germline CDR1 MNHEY, CDR2 SMNVEV (reference sequence). The CDR3 DNA sequence: TGTGCCAGCAGTCGCCGGGGACTAGCGGGAGTTCATGAGCAGTTCTTC. It translates to CASSRRGLAGVHEQFF.

This clone has only one observation. V gene TRBV27 combines with J gene TRBJ2-3; D possibly corresponds to TRBD2 (7 bases). The V and J ends lost 2 bases and 6 bases respectively, with 12 bases between them. The CDR3 contains 14 residues. Germline V gene data show CDR1 as MNHEY and CDR2 as SMNVEV (reference sequence). CDR3 amino acids: CASSLRRGLDTQYF. CDR3 DNA: TGTGCCAGCAGTTTAAGGCGGGGGCTGGATACGCAGTATTTT.

CDR3 protein: CASSDGLAGSNEQFF. Written as DNA, the CDR3 is TGCGCCAGCAGTGATGGACTAGCGGGATCCAATGAGCAGTTCTTC. The chain links TRBV10-1 to TRBJ2-1; the match to TRBD2 covers 12 bases. The V gene's germline CDR1 is WNHNN and CDR2 SYGVQD (reference sequence). Trimming removed 3 bases from V and 6 bases from J; junction bases left unmatched: 3. The CDR3 consists of 15 residues.

V and J are TRBV27 and TRBJ2-5; D might be TRBD2 (7 bases). V was shortened by 2 bases and J by 5 bases, with 15 bases between the two germline ends. Germline V gives CDR1 MNHEY, CDR2 SMNVEV (reference sequence). CDR3 size: 15 residues. CDR3 region: CASSLRPGGLETQYF. The CDR3 DNA is TGTGCCAGCAGTTTAAGGCCCGGGGGGCTGGAGACCCAGTACTTC.

This sequence joins TRBV5-4 and TRBJ2-3, with no clear D. With 5 bases removed from V and 0 bases from J, the gap between germline ends came to 13 bases. The CDR3 loop spans 15 amino acids. Germline-derived CDR1 and CDR2 are SGHNT and YYREEE (reference sequence). The DNA for the CDR3 is TGTGCCAGCAGAACTCTAGTTTCTAGCACAGATACGCAGTATTTT. It codes for CASRTLVSSTDTQYF. Looking up the rest from reference TRBV5-4 and TRBJ2-3 gives the full variable domain: ETGVTQSPTHLIKTRGQQVTLRCSSQSGHNTVSWYQQALGQGPQFIFQYYREEENGRGNFPPRFSGLQFPNYSSELNVNALELDDSALYLCASRTLVSSTDTQYFGPGTRLTVL.

The rearrangement uses TRBV7-8 and TRBJ2-3, with D possibly TRBD1 on 5 matching bases. The V and J ends lost 4 bases and 4 bases respectively, with 12 bases between them. There are 14 residues in the CDR3. The germline CDR1 and CDR2 sequences are SGHVS and FQNEAQ. As DNA, the CDR3 is TGTGCCAGCAGCTCGACAGTGCGCCCAGATACGCAGTATTTT. Its translation is CASSSTVRPDTQYF. Full variable domain (missing parts from reference TRBV7-8 and TRBJ2-3): GAGVSQSPRYKVAKRGQDVALRCDPISGHVSLFWYQQALGQGPEFLTYFQNEAQLDKSGLPSDRFFAERPEGSVSTLKIQRTQQEDSAVYLCASSSTVRPDTQYFGPGTRLTVL.

V usage is TRBV28 and J usage is TRBJ2-7; 7 bases match TRBD2. This CDR3 has 13 residues. Losses at the gene ends were 7 bases for V and 4 bases for J; bases not matched to a gene: 7. The V gene's germline CDR1 is MDHEN and CDR2 SYDVKM. CDR3 region: CASTWEGSYEQYF. The CDR3, as DNA: TGTGCCAGCACCTGGGAGGGTTCTTACGAGCAGTACTTC.

The chain uses TRBV9 and TRBJ2-1, with 7 bases that match TRBD2. The CDR3 covers 18 residues. The germline V gene encodes CDR1 SGDLS and CDR2 YYNGEE. V was pared by 0 bases and J by 0 bases, with 9 bases of the junction left unmatched. The CDR3 sequence is CASSVAGRGDGSYNEQFF. CDR3 sequence (DNA): TGTGCCAGCAGCGTAGCGGGCCGGGGGGACGGCTCCTACAATGAGCAGTTCTTC.

V gene TRBV10-3 combines with J gene TRBJ2-6; TRBD1 matches 10 bases. CDR1 and CDR2 from the germline V gene are ENHRY and SYGVKD. With V trimmed by 10 bases and J by 4 bases, 16 bases remained unmatched. The CDR3 runs 18 residues. CDR3 protein: CANLAPGQGISGANVLTF. The DNA of the CDR3 is TGTGCCAACCTAGCACCGGGACAGGGGATTTCGGGGGCCAACGTCCTGACTTTC.

This clone was detected only once. The chain uses TRBV28 and TRBJ2-7; TRBD2 matches 7 bases. This CDR3 region has 13 residues. CDR1 is MDHEN, CDR2 SYDVKM, per germline. V lost 6 bases and J lost 4; bases outside the gene matches: 6. The CDR3 DNA is TGTGCCAGCAGCCTCCTAGCGGTATACGAGCAGTACTTC. Residues: CASSLLAVYEQYF.

The V gene is TRBV27, the J gene TRBJ2-3, with 13 bases identical to TRBD2. After removal of 5 bases from V and 1 base from J, the junction contained 3 bases not matched to a gene. The CDR3 is 16 amino acids. Germline V gives CDR1 MNHEY, CDR2 SMNVEV (reference sequence). The DNA for the CDR3 is TGTGCCAGCAGTATCGGGACTAGCGGGGGCACAGATACGCAGTATTTT. This translates into CASSIGTSGGTDTQYF.

The chain is built from TRBV9 and TRBJ1-4; D is unclear. V lost 3 bases, J lost 5 bases, and 11 bases lay in between. CDR3 length: 14 amino acids. CDR1 is SGDLS, CDR2 YYNGEE, per germline. CDR3 residues: CASSAYDGNEKLFF. CDR3 in DNA: TGTGCCAGCAGCGCCTACGATGGGAATGAAAAACTGTTTTTT. Full variable domain (missing parts from reference TRBV9 and TRBJ1-4): DSGVTQTPKHLITATGQRVTLRCSPRSGDLSVYWYQQSLDQGLQFLIQYYNGEERAKGNILERFSAQQFPDLHSELNLSSLELGDSALYFCASSAYDGNEKLFFGSGTQLSVL.

The chain recombines TRBV29-1 with TRBJ1-5; TRBD1 is a possible D gene (5 bases). The V end was cut by 7 bases, the J end by 1 base, with 14 bases between. The CDR3 runs to 14 residues. CDR1 SQVTM and CDR2 ANQGSEA come from the germline V gene. Here the CDR3 reads CSAAPAGSNQPQHF. As DNA, the CDR3 is TGCAGCGCAGCCCCCGCAGGGAGCAATCAGCCCCAGCATTTT.

V is TRBV4-1 and J is TRBJ2-7; D not resolved. Trimming took 0 bases from V and 0 from J, leaving 9 bases between them. CDR3 length: 15 amino acids. CDR1 MGHRA and CDR2 YSYEKL come from the germline V gene. CDR3 region: CASSQDLPGSYEQYF. The CDR3 DNA reads TGCGCCAGCAGCCAAGATCTTCCAGGCTCCTACGAGCAGTACTTC.

The V call is TRBV19, the J call TRBJ2-3, with 7 bases that match TRBD2. CDR1 and CDR2 from the germline V gene are LNHDA and SQIVND (reference sequence). The CDR3 sequence is 15 residues long. V shed 5 bases, J shed 1 base, and the junction held 6 bases outside the gene matches. CDR3 amino acids: CASSATSAGTDTQYF. The CDR3 bases are TGTGCCAGTAGTGCCACTAGCGCTGGCACAGATACGCAGTATTTT. Full variable domain (outside the CDR3, taken from reference TRBV19 and TRBJ2-3): DGGITQSPKYLFRKEGQNVTLSCEQNLNHDAMYWYRQDPGQGLRLIYYSQIVNDFQKGDIAEGYSVSREKKESFPLTVTSAQKNPTAFYLCASSATSAGTDTQYFGPGTRLTVL.

The chain uses TRBV7-9 and TRBJ2-1, with D hard to call. CDR3 length: 13 residues. The germline CDR1 and CDR2 sequences are SEHNR and FQNEAQ (reference sequence). Trimming removed 2 bases at V and 8 bases at J, with 10 bases between. The CDR3 DNA reads TGTGCCAGCAGCTTAAAGGGTGGGGATGAGCAGTTCTTC. It encodes CASSLKGGDEQFF.

The chain links TRBV5-1 to TRBJ2-1; D not certain. The CDR3 covers 13 residues. Trimming pared 4 bases from V and 4 bases from J, leaving 9 bases between. Germline CDR1 and CDR2: SGHRS and YFSETQ. The CDR3: CASSPTSYNEQFF. The CDR3 DNA sequence: TGCGCCAGCAGCCCGACAAGTTACAATGAGCAGTTCTTC.

The chain couples TRBV5-1 to TRBJ2-7, with TRBD2 as a possible D gene (5 bases). The ends were cut back, 1 base at V and 7 bases at J, with 9 bases in the middle. This CDR3 contains 12 residues. Looked up from germline, CDR1 is SGHRS and CDR2 is YFSETQ. The CDR3 DNA is TGCGCCAGCAGCTTGAATTCGGGAGAGCAGTACTTC. It specifies CASSLNSGEQYF. Together with reference TRBV5-1 and TRBJ2-7, the CDR3 gives the full variable domain: KAGVTQTPRYLIKTRGQQVTLSCSPISGHRSVSWYQQTPGQGLQFLFEYFSETQRNKGNFPGRFSGRQFSNSRSEMNVSTLELGDSALYLCASSLNSGEQYFGPGTRLTVT.

This clone was picked up one time. The chain links TRBV15 to TRBJ1-4; D is uncertain. In germline, CDR1 is LNHNV, CDR2 YYDKDF (reference sequence). V was trimmed by 0 bases and J by 4 bases, leaving 9 bases between them. The CDR3 totals 15 residues. The CDR3 coding sequence is TGTGCCACCAGCAGAGACGGCAGCGTTAATGAAAAACTGTTTTTT. Translation gives CATSRDGSVNEKLFF.

The chain couples TRBV28 to TRBJ2-7; 11 bases agree with TRBD1. The trim removed 3 bases at V and 4 bases at J, leaving 14 bases unmatched. Germline CDR1 is MDHEN and CDR2 is SYDVKM. CDR3 size: 18 residues. The CDR3 nucleotides are TGTGCCAGCAGTTTCGGGCCCGGACAGGGGGCCATGGGGTACGAGCAGTACTTC. Translation: CASSFGPGQGAMGYEQYF.

J is TRBJ1-1 and V is TRBV11-2; D is unresolved. V was trimmed by 2 bases and J by 1 base, leaving 2 bases between them. Germline V CDR1 and CDR2: SGHAT, FQNNGV. This CDR3 contains 12 residues. The CDR3 bases are TGTGCCAGCAGCTTATGGAACACTGAAGCTTTCTTT. Protein sequence: CASSLWNTEAFF.

The chain joins TRBV7-2 to TRBJ1-5, with D uncertain. Germline loops: CDR1 SGHTA, CDR2 FQGNSA. Trimming removed 6 bases from V and 5 bases from J, with 11 bases in between. CDR3 length: 13 residues. The CDR3 bases are TGTGCCAGCAGTACCTGGACCTATCAGCCCCAGCATTTT. It is translated as CASSTWTYQPQHF.

V usage is TRBV27 and J usage is TRBJ1-2, with a possible D match to TRBD1 (6 bases). Germline V gene data show CDR1 as MNHEY and CDR2 as SMNVEV (reference sequence). The CDR3 loop spans 17 amino acids. V shed 6 bases and J shed 7 bases, with 27 bases lying between them. The DNA of the CDR3 is TGTGCCAGCAGCCTGGGGGGCTGGGCCACGCCGTCGGGTGGCTACACCTTC. It yields the protein CASSLGGWATPSGGYTF.